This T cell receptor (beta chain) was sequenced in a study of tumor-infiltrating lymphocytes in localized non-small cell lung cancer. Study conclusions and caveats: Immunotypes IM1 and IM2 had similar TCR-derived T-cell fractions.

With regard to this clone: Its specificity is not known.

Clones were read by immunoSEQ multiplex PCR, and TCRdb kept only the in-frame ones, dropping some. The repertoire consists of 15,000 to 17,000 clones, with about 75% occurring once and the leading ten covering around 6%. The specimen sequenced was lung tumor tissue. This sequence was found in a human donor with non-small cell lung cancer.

CDR3 nucleotides: TGCGCCAGCAGCCGCATGACAGGGATTAGCACAGATACGCAGTATTTT. It translates to CASSRMTGISTDTQYF. The chain joins TRBV4-1 to TRBJ2-3; 7 bases align to TRBD1. The CDR3 extends over 16 amino acids. Per the germline V gene, CDR1 is MGHRA and CDR2 is YSYEKL. V lost 4 bases to trimming and J lost 0 bases; unmatched junction nucleotides: 7.